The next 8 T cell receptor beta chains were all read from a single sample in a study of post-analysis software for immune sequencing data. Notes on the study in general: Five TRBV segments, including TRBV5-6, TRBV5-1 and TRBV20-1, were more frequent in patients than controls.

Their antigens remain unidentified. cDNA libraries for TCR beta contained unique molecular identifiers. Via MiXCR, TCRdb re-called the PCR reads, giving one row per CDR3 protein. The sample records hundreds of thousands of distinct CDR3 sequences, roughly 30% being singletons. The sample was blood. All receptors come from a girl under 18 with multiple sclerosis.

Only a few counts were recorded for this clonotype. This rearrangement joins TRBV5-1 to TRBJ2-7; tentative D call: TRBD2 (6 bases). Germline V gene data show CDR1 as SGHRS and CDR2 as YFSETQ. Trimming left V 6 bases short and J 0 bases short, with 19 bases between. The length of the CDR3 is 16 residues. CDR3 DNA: TGCGCCAGCACCCGAGAAGGAGGGGACCACTCCTACGAGCAGTACTTC. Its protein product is CASTREGGDHSYEQYF.

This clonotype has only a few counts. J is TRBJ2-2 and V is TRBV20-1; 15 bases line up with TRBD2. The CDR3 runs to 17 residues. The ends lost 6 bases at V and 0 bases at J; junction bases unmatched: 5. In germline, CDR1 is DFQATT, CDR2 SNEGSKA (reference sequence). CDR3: CSAWGLAGGANTGELFF. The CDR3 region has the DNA TGCAGTGCCTGGGGACTAGCGGGGGGCGCGAACACCGGGGAGCTGTTTTTT.

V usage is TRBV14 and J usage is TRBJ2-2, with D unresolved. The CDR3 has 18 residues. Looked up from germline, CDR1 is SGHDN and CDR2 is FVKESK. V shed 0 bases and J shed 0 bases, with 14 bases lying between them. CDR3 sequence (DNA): TGTGCCAGCAGCCAAGAGGCGCCTCCCACTCCGAACACCGGGGAGCTGTTTTTT. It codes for CASSQEAPPTPNTGELFF.

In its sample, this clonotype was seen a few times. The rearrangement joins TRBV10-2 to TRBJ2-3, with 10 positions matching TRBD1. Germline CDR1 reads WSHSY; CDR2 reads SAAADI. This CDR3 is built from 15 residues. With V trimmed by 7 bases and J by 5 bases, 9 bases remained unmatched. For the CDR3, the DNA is TGCGCCAGCAAATTAAGGACAGGGGGAGAAGATACGCAGTATTTT. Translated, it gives CASKLRTGGEDTQYF.

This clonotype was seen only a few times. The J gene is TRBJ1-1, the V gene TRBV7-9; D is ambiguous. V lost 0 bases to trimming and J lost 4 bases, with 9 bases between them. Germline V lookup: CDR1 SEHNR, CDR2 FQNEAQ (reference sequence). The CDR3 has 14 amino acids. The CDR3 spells CASSLAALVTEAFF. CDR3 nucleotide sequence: TGTGCCAGCAGCTTAGCAGCCCTCGTCACTGAAGCTTTCTTT.

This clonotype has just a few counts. In DNA form, the CDR3 reads TGCGCCAGCAGCTTGATGACAGGTTTCTCGACTGGCTACACCTTC. Translating gives CASSLMTGFSTGYTF. The rearrangement uses TRBV5-1 and TRBJ1-2; weak D call: TRBD1 (6 bases). Deletions cut 1 base from V and 7 bases from J, with 17 bases between. This CDR3 has 15 amino acids. CDR1 and CDR2 (germline): SGHRS, YFSETQ.

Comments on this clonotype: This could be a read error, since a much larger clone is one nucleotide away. This CDR3 reads CASSLAGPRQYF. CDR3 in DNA: TGTGCCAGCAGCCTGGCGGGGCCTCGTCAGTACTTC. This chain connects TRBV7-2 to TRBJ2-4; tentatively, D is TRBD2 (6 bases). V lost 5 bases, J lost 12 bases, and 14 bases lay in between. The CDR3 covers 12 residues. CDR1 is SGHTA, CDR2 FQGNSA, per germline.

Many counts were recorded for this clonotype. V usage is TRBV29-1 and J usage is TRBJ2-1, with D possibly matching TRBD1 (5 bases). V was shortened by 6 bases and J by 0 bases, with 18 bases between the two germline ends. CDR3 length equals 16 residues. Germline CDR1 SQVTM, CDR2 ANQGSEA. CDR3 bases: TGCAGCGTAACTTCAGGGTCGTGGGACTCCTACAATGAGCAGTTCTTC. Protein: CSVTSGSWDSYNEQFF.